This TCR beta chain was captured by sequencing in a study of breast tumors, draining lymph nodes, adjacent tissues. Trimming cost V 0 bases and J 2 bases, with 7 bases left between them. Germline V gene data show CDR1 as SGHTA and CDR2 as FQGNSA. The CDR3 extends over 14 amino acids. Breast cancer patients provided tissue from their axillary draining lymph nodes. MiXCR, applied by TCRdb to the multiplex PCR reads, yields one record per CDR3 protein. The sample lists approximately 190,000 distinct CDR3 sequences, around a third occurring once. This clonotype has just a few counts. Since a much larger clone is just one base distant, this may be a read error. The CDR3 end shows no conserved phenylalanine or tryptophan, and so a read error is likely.

V is TRBV7-2 and J is TRBJ2-5, with D perhaps matching TRBD2 (5 bases). The sequence was collected from a female donor with breast cancer. Some clones in this sample may be carry-over from other donors' samples. Material: axillary lymph node tissue. The CDR3, as DNA: TGTGCCAGCAGCTTAGCCGGGAAGCAAGAGACCCAGTACCTC. Amino acid sequence: CASSLAGKQETQYL.